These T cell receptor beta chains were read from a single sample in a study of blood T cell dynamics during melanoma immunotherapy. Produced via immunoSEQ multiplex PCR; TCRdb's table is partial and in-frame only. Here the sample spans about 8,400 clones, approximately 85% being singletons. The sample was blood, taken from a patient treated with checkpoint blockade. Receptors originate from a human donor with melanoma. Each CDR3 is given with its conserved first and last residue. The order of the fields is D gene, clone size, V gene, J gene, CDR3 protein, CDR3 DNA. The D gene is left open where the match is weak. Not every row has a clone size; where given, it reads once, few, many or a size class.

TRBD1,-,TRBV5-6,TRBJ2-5,CASSSTGVETQYF,TGTGCCAGCAGCTCGACAGGGGTAGAGACCCAGTACTTC
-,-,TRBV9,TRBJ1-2,CASSVAVFRGAGYTF,TGTGCCAGCAGCGTAGCTGTCTTCAGGGGAGCGGGCTACACCTTC
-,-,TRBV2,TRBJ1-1,CASSGDRSMNTEAFF,TGTGCCAGCAGTGGTGACAGGAGTATGAACACTGAAGCTTTCTTT
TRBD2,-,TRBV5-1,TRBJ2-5,CASSSSGRTETQYF,TGCGCCAGCAGCTCGAGCGGGAGGACAGAGACCCAGTACTTC
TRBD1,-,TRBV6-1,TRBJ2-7,CASSHRDRGYEQYF,TGTGCCAGCAGCCATAGGGACAGGGGCTACGAGCAGTACTTC
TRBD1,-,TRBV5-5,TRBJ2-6,CASSLRTGVWTGANVLTF,TGTGCCAGCAGCTTAAGGACAGGGGTGTGGACTGGGGCCAACGTCCTGACTTTC
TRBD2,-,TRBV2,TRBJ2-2,CASLMAGVSGELFF,TGTGCCAGCCTGATGGCGGGAGTCTCCGGGGAGCTGTTTTTT
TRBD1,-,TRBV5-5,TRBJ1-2,CASSLEGAGGYTF,TGTGCCAGCAGCTTGGAGGGGGCAGGAGGCTACACCTTC
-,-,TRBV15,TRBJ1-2,CATSDPGALPAGYTF,TGTGCCACCAGCGATCCGGGGGCTTTACCAGCTGGCTACACCTTC
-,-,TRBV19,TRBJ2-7,CASSIGPPPPYEQYF,TGTGCCAGTAGTATCGGCCCTCCCCCCCCCTACGAGCAGTACTTC
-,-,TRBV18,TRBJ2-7,CASSPSNGGYEQYF,TGTGCCAGCTCACCATCCAACGGGGGCTACGAGCAGTACTTC
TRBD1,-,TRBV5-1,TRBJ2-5,CASSLAGTGSLGLETQYF,TGCGCCAGCAGCTTGGCCGGGACAGGGTCTCTTGGATTGGAGACCCAGTACTTC
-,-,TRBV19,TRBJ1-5,CASSILGVGNQPQHF,TGTGCCAGTAGTATCCTTGGAGTGGGCAATCAGCCCCAGCATTTT
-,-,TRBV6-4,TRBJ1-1,CASSDSFESEAFF,TGTGCCAGCAGTGACTCGTTCGAAAGTGAAGCTTTCTTT
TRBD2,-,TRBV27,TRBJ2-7,CASRGGAGRARGEQYF,TGTGCCAGCAGGGGGGGAGCAGGGAGGGCTAGAGGCGAGCAGTACTTC
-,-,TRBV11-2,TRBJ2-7,CASSLVPAGAYEQYF,TGTGCCAGCAGCTTAGTTCCAGCAGGGGCCTACGAGCAGTACTTC
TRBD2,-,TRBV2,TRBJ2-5,CASKVAGGGTQYF,TGTGCCAGCAAGGTAGCGGGCGGAGGGACCCAGTACTTC
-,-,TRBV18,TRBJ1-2,CASSPNVGGAIYGYTF,TGTGCCAGCTCACCGAACGTAGGGGGGGCGATCTATGGCTACACCTTC
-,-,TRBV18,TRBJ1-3,CASSPGIDGASGNTIYF,TGTGCCAGCTCACCAGGCATCGATGGGGCTTCTGGAAACACCATATATTTT
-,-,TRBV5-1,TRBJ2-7,CASSLGGVLAAYEQYF,TGCGCCAGCAGCTTGGGCGGGGTACTAGCAGCCTACGAGCAGTACTTC
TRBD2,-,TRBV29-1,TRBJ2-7,CSVRRSSGVRSSYEQYF,TGCAGCGTTCGCCGATCAAGCGGGGTACGATCCTCCTACGAGCAGTACTTC
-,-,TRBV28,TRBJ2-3,CASSSPSWSSGVFGTDTQYF,TGTGCCAGCAGCTCTCCCAGCTGGTCCAGCGGAGTTTTTGGCACAGATACGCAGTATTTT
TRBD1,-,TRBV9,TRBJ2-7,CASNRQGTYEQYF,TGTGCCAGCAACAGACAGGGGACATACGAGCAGTACTTC
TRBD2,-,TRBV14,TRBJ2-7,CASSLGVFSGRQRAYEQYF,TGTGCCAGCAGCCTGGGGGTGTTCAGCGGGAGGCAAAGAGCCTACGAGCAGTACTTC
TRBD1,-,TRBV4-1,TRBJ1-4,CASSQVGTGGEKLFF,TGCGCCAGCAGCCAAGTCGGGACAGGGGGTGAAAAACTGTTTTTT
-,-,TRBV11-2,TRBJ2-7,CASSLAAVYEQYF,TGTGCCAGCAGCTTAGCTGCCGTTTACGAGCAGTACTTC
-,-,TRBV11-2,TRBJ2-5,CASSFNRVGETQYF,TGTGCCAGCAGCTTTAATAGGGTGGGGGAGACCCAGTACTTC
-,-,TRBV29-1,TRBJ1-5,CSVAHSNQPQHF,TGCAGCGTTGCTCATAGCAATCAGCCCCAGCATTTT
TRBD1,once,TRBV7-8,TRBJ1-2,CASSTRRTGANYGYTF,TGTGCCAGCAGCACCCGTAGGACAGGGGCGAACTATGGCTACACCTTC
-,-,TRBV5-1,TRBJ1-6,CASSLMSQGSSPLHF,TGCGCCAGCAGCTTGATGTCGCAGGGGAGTTCACCCCTCCACTTT
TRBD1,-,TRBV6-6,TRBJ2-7,CASSYSGQGRHEQYF,TGTGCCAGCAGTTACTCGGGACAGGGTCGACACGAGCAGTACTTC
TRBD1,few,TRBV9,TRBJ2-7,CASSPWDSPYEQYF,TGTGCCAGCAGCCCATGGGACAGTCCCTACGAGCAGTACTTC
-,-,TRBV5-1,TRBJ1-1,CASSLASGRGLNTEAFF,TGCGCCAGCAGCTTGGCGTCCGGGCGGGGCCTGAACACTGAAGCTTTCTTT
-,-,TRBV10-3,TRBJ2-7,CAISEEAKGSYEQYF,TGTGCCATCAGTGAGGAGGCCAAGGGCTCCTACGAGCAGTACTTC
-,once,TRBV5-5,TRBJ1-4,CASSLGQGFATNEKLFF,TGTGCCAGCAGCTTGGGGCAGGGCTTTGCAACTAATGAAAAACTGTTTTTT
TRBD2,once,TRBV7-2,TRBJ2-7,CASTPGGAGGGEQYF,TGTGCCAGCACTCCGGGGGGAGCGGGAGGTGGCGAGCAGTACTTC
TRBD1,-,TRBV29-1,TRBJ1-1,CSVEPRTGNTEAFF,TGCAGCGTTGAACCCCGGACAGGCAACACTGAAGCTTTCTTT
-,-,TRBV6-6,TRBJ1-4,CASSPVGEKLFF,TGTGCCAGCAGTCCGGTCGGTGAAAAACTGTTTTTT
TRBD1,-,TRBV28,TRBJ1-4,CASSSVQGLGQPTNEKLFF,TGTGCCAGCAGTAGTGTACAGGGGTTGGGGCAACCAACTAATGAAAAACTGTTTTTT
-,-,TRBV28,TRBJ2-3,CASSLGAPFSTDTQYF,TGTGCCAGCAGTTTAGGGGCTCCCTTTAGCACAGATACGCAGTATTTT
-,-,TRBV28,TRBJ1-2,CASSSLAGYTF,TGTGCCAGCAGTTCCCTAGCTGGCTACACCTTC